Listed below are T cell receptor beta chains from one sample, sequenced in a study of T-cell reconstitution after alpha-beta-depleted transplantation in children. TCRdb re-called the PCR reads with MiXCR, one entry per CDR3 protein. The sample holds around 600,000 distinct CDR3 sequences, 23% seen once. Sequenced material: PBMCs, mostly from graft donor cells, taken 360 days after TCRalphabeta/CD19-depleted stem cell transplant. The origin of the receptors is a boy less than two years old who had a stem cell transplant for acute myeloid leukemia, so the T cells may come from the graft donor. The CDR3 runs from the conserved cysteine through the conserved F or W. The D gene is left open where the match is weak. Part of the rows lack a size; the others show once, few, many or a class for expanded clones.

V gene	CDR3 length	J gene	clone size	D gene	CDR3 DNA	CDR3 protein
TRBV20-1	13	TRBJ2-3	many	.	TGCAGTGCTAGCACAACGACCACAGATACGCAGTATTTT	CSASTTTTDTQYF
TRBV27	15	TRBJ1-1	.	.	TGTGCCACTTCCCCTCCCGGCCTTTTGAACACTGAAGCTTTCTTT	CATSPPGLLNTEAFF
TRBV7-9	14	TRBJ2-5	many	.	TGTGCCAGCAGTCCTCGCCAGGGCAGGGAGACCCAGTACTTC	CASSPRQGRETQYF
TRBV29-1	13	TRBJ2-2	many	TRBD1	TGCAGCCAGGGGGACAGGAAGGATCGGGAGCTGTTTTTT	CSQGDRKDRELFF
TRBV5-1	12	TRBJ2-7	.	.	TGCGCCAGCAGCTTGGAGGACTACGAGCAGTACTTC	CASSLEDYEQYF
TRBV30	13	TRBJ2-3	.	.	TGTGCCTGGAGTTACGGGCGGACTGATACGCAGTATTTT	CAWSYGRTDTQYF
TRBV29-1	14	TRBJ2-1	.	.	TGCAGCGTTGTCGGCCTGGACAGTTCCCCTGAGCAGTTCTTC	CSVVGLDSSPEQFF
TRBV7-2	17	TRBJ2-7	few	.	TGTGCCAGCAGCTTAGCGCTGAGGCAGCGAAGCTCCTACGAGCAGTACTTC	CASSLALRQRSSYEQYF
TRBV5-1	15	TRBJ1-1	.	.	TGCGCCAGCAGCTATACCCACAAGCTGAACACTGAAGCTTTCTTT	CASSYTHKLNTEAFF
TRBV20-1	13	TRBJ1-1	.	.	TGCAGTGCTAGGGTCGGACCGAACACTGAAGCTTTCTTT	CSARVGPNTEAFF
TRBV28	11	TRBJ1-5	few	.	TGTGCCAGCAGGGCAACGCAGCCCCAGCATTTT	CASRATQPQHF
TRBV20-1	13	TRBJ2-7	many	.	TGCAGTGCTAGAGAAGGGGGGGAGAGGCAACAGTACTTC	CSAREGGERQQYF
TRBV6-1	15	TRBJ2-5	.	TRBD2	TGTGCCAGCAGCCCACTAGCGGGGCGGTCGGAGACCCAGTACTTC	CASSPLAGRSETQYF
TRBV12-3/TRBV12-4	15	TRBJ2-1	.	TRBD2	TGTGCCAGCAGGCTAGCGGGGGCTTTGAACAATGAGCAGTTCTTC	CASRLAGALNNEQFF
TRBV20-1	13	TRBJ1-2	.	TRBD1	TGCAGTGCTAGTGGGGACAGGGGTTATGGCTACACCTTC	CSASGDRGYGYTF
TRBV28	16	TRBJ2-2	once	TRBD2	TGTGCCAGCAGTTCCCCTGGACTAGGAGGCACCGGGGAGCTGTTTTTT	CASSSPGLGGTGELFF
TRBV25-1	16	TRBJ1-1	few	TRBD1	TGTGCCAGCTCAAAGACCCCACAGGGGGCGCGGATTGAAGCTTTCTTT	CASSKTPQGARIEAFF
TRBV24-1	13	TRBJ2-3	few	.	TGTGCCACCAGTCCCGGGGCCACAGATACGCAGTATTTT	CATSPGATDTQYF
TRBV30	15	TRBJ2-1	many	TRBD2	TGTGCCTGGAGCCCCCGGCGGGGGGTTAACAATGAGCAGTTCTTC	CAWSPRRGVNNEQFF
TRBV20-1	15	TRBJ2-7	few	.	TGCAGTGCTAGAGAGGGGCCAGGGGGGCCCTACGAGCAGTACTTC	CSAREGPGGPYEQYF
TRBV10-2	14	TRBJ2-7	few	.	TGCGCCAGCAGTGAGACGGCAGGCGTCAATGAGCAGTACTTC	CASSETAGVNEQYF
TRBV20-1	13	TRBJ2-3	few	.	TGCAGTGCTATCCCGTTGGGGGAGGATACGCAGTATTTT	CSAIPLGEDTQYF
TRBV5-6	17	TRBJ2-5	few	TRBD2	TGTGCCAGCAGCTTTTCGGGTGGCGGGGGGTTTCAAGAGACCCAGTACTTC	CASSFSGGGGFQETQYF
TRBV4-3	17	TRBJ2-1	few	.	TGCGCCAGCAGCCAAGAAGTAGTCTGGAGCTCCTACAATGAGCAGTTCTTC	CASSQEVVWSSYNEQFF
TRBV12-3/TRBV12-4	15	TRBJ1-5	few	.	TGTGCCAGCAGTCGGACGCAAAATAGCAATCAGCCCCAGCATTTT	CASSRTQNSNQPQHF
TRBV12-3/TRBV12-4	16	TRBJ2-3	.	.	TGTGCCAGCAGTTTAAGTCCCCGACTAGTTTCAGATACGCAGTATTTT	CASSLSPRLVSDTQYF